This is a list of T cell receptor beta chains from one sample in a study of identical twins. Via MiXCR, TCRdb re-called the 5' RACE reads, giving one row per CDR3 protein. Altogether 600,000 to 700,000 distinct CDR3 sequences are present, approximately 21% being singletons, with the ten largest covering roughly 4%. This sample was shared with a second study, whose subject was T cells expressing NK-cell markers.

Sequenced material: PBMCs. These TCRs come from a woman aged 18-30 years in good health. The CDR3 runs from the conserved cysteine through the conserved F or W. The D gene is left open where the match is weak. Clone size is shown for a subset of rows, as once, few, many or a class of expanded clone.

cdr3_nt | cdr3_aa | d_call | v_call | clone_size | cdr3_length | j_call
TGTGCCAGCAGCCTAGGGTACAGTGAATATTTT | CASSLGYSEYF | NA | TRBV5-5 | NA | 11 | TRBJ2-3
TGCAGTGCTAGAGGACTAGCGGGAGAAGTGGCCAAAAACATTCAGTACTTC | CSARGLAGEVAKNIQYF | TRBD2 | TRBV20-1 | few | 17 | TRBJ2-4
TGCAGTGCTGTTGGACAACTGACCTACGAGCAGTACTTC | CSAVGQLTYEQYF | NA | TRBV20-1 | NA | 13 | TRBJ2-7
TGCGCCAGCAGCCTTGGGGTTTTGCGTAGGGCCTCCTACAATGAGCAGTTCTTC | CASSLGVLRRASYNEQFF | NA | TRBV4-1 | few | 18 | TRBJ2-1
TGTGCCAGCAGTTTTCATCCGGGAGCACGCCGAACGGCTTTCTTT | CASSFHPGARRTAFF | NA | TRBV27 | few | 15 | TRBJ1-1
TGCAGTGCTAGACTTCAAGGGGGTGATACGCAGTATTTT | CSARLQGGDTQYF | NA | TRBV20-1 | few | 13 | TRBJ2-3
TGCGCCAGCAGCTTGACGGGAGTCGGGAACACCGGGGAGCTGTTTTTT | CASSLTGVGNTGELFF | NA | TRBV5-1 | many | 16 | TRBJ2-2
TGTGCCAGCAGCCTACAACATGGGGAGACCCAGTACTTC | CASSLQHGETQYF | NA | TRBV6-1 | many | 13 | TRBJ2-5
TGTGCCAGCCGCGTCCTAGCGGGCGTTTACAATGAGCAGTTCTTC | CASRVLAGVYNEQFF | TRBD2 | TRBV11-2 | NA | 15 | TRBJ2-1
TGTGCCAGCAGGCGGACAGGGAGTTATCAGCCCCAGCATTTT | CASRRTGSYQPQHF | TRBD1 | TRBV27 | few | 14 | TRBJ1-5
TGTGCCAGCAGCTCTAGGACGGCAGATTACAATGAGCAGTTCTTC | CASSSRTADYNEQFF | NA | TRBV7-8 | NA | 15 | TRBJ2-1
TGTGCCAGCTCCTTGGGGGGCGGAAGATTGAGTAATGAAAAACTGTTTTTT | CASSLGGGRLSNEKLFF | NA | TRBV12-3/TRBV12-4 | many | 17 | TRBJ1-4
TGTGCCAGCAGAAGTACTAGCAATGAGCAGTTCTTC | CASRSTSNEQFF | NA | TRBV6-5 | many | 12 | TRBJ2-1
TGCAGTGCTAGAGCTCGGACAGGGGGCTTCTATGGCTACACCTTC | CSARARTGGFYGYTF | TRBD1 | TRBV20-1 | NA | 15 | TRBJ1-2
TGTGCCAGCAGCAGCGGCAGGGGTGAGCAGCCCCAGCATTTT | CASSSGRGEQPQHF | NA | TRBV5-8 | NA | 14 | TRBJ1-5
TGTGCCAGCAGACTTAGGGGGTACACCGGGGAGCTGTTTTTT | CASRLRGYTGELFF | NA | TRBV7-2 | NA | 14 | TRBJ2-2
TGTGCCACCAGTGAAGCGGGACAGGGGAACATTCAGTACTTC | CATSEAGQGNIQYF | TRBD1 | TRBV24-1 | NA | 14 | TRBJ2-4
TGTGCCAGTCTCGGGAGTATTGCTGAAGCTTTCTTT | CASLGSIAEAFF | NA | TRBV7-9 | many | 12 | TRBJ1-1
TGTGCCAGCAGCCCCTTTGACAGGTCCTACGAGCAGTACTTC | CASSPFDRSYEQYF | NA | TRBV11-3 | NA | 14 | TRBJ2-7
TGCAGCAGTATGGGAGAGGAGGGAGGGGAGACCCAGTACTTC | CSSMGEEGGETQYF | TRBD2 | TRBV29-1 | few | 14 | TRBJ2-5
TGTGCCACCAGTGATCCGGGCTACAATGAGCAGTTCTTC | CATSDPGYNEQFF | NA | TRBV24-1 | NA | 13 | TRBJ2-1
TGTGCCAGCAGCTTAGTGGGTTATGAGCAGTACTTC | CASSLVGYEQYF | NA | TRBV5-1 | many | 12 | TRBJ2-7
TGTGCCAGCAGTTGGGACAGGGGCCCCAACACCGGGGAGCTGTTTTTT | CASSWDRGPNTGELFF | TRBD1 | TRBV27 | few | 16 | TRBJ2-2
TGTGCCAGCAGCGCGGAGGGGGCCTATAATTCACCCCTCCACTTT | CASSAEGAYNSPLHF | NA | TRBV9 | few | 15 | TRBJ1-6
TGCGCCAGCAGCTGGGACAGGACGGAGACCCAGTACTTC | CASSWDRTETQYF | TRBD1 | TRBV5-1 | NA | 13 | TRBJ2-5
TGCAGCGTTGAAGATCGGGGTAGCGGCCACCAAGAGACCCAGTACTTC | CSVEDRGSGHQETQYF | NA | TRBV29-1 | many | 16 | TRBJ2-5
TGCGCCAGCAGCGGAGGGGAGGCGGTCGATGAGCAGTTCTTC | CASSGGEAVDEQFF | NA | TRBV5-1 | NA | 14 | TRBJ2-1
TGCAGCGTTGAGCGGCAGTTAACAGATACGCAGTATTTT | CSVERQLTDTQYF | NA | TRBV29-1 | few | 13 | TRBJ2-3
TGCGCCAGCAGCCAAGGAGCGCAAAGCTCCTACGAGCAGTACTTC | CASSQGAQSSYEQYF | NA | TRBV4-3 | NA | 15 | TRBJ2-7
TGCAGTGGGAGCCAGGGGCCCACCTACGAGCAGTACTTC | CSGSQGPTYEQYF | NA | TRBV20-1 | NA | 13 | TRBJ2-7